The source of this TCR beta chain is a study of T cell repertoires in aging, cancer and after chemotherapy. Study-level information: Glioblastoma patients receiving temozolomide-based therapy gave paired samples before and after chemotherapy. Broader study findings: Compared with age-matched healthy donors, untreated hematological or solid cancer patients showed higher blood TCR clonality. Healthy donors lost TCR diversity with age mainly through richness, cancer patients through richness and evenness.

Comment on this clonotype: Antigen: not known.

Amplification of TCR beta used genomic DNA extracted from peripheral blood. Multiplex touch-down PCR with TRB-A/B primers amplified rearranged V-D-J TRB sequences. TCRdb called the multiplex PCR reads again in MiXCR, with one record for every CDR3 protein. The sample carries 2,000 to 3,000 distinct CDR3 sequences, roughly 24% recorded once. Sequencing was performed on blood. This sequence was found in a human donor with a solid tumor.

The CDR3: CASPISGGDSGDTQYF. CDR3 nucleotides: TGTGCCAGCCCCATTAGTGGAGGGGACTCGGGGGATACGCAGTATTTT. This chain links TRBV7-2 with TRBJ2-3; a weak D match, TRBD2 (6 bases). The CDR3 has 16 residues. The ends were cut back, 8 bases at V and 6 bases at J, with 24 bases in the middle. Germline CDR1 reads SGHTA; CDR2 reads FQGNSA.